These 28 T cell receptor beta chains were all obtained from the same sample, sequenced in a study of T cells in Graves' hyperthyroidism and ophthalmopathy. From RNA transcripts, TCR beta CDR3 regions were amplified. The HTBI primer set served for first-round RT-PCR of the TCR CDR3. MiXCR was run by TCRdb on the multiplex PCR reads, yielding one entry per CDR3 protein. The data contain under 350,000 distinct CDR3 sequences, 15% to 20% of them singletons. Sequencing was carried out using blood. The receptors were gathered from a woman in her fifties or sixties with Graves' hyperthyroidism.

The chain joins TRBV6-1 to TRBJ2-7; 13 bases are shared with TRBD2. V lost 6 bases to trimming and J lost 6 bases; unmatched junction nucleotides: 5. CDR1 is MNHNS and CDR2 is SASEGT in the germline V gene. This CDR3 spans 14 amino acids. The CDR3 bases are TGTGCCAGCAGCCCGACTAGCGGGAGGCCCGAGCAGTACTTC. This codes for CASSPTSGRPEQYF.

Comment on this clonotype: The junction and the germline gene differ at one end; a read error may be behind it. The chain employs TRBV6-5 and TRBJ2-1, with 14 bases identical to TRBD2. This CDR3 contains 16 residues. Looked up from germline, CDR1 is MNHEY and CDR2 is SVGAGI. CDR3 in amino acids: CASSYSGLAGVNERFF. In DNA form, the CDR3 reads TGTGCCAGCAGTTATTCGGGACTAGCGGGGGTTAATGAGCGGTTCTTC.

This clonotype occurred a few times. The final CDR3 position lacks the conserved phenylalanine or tryptophan, pointing to a likely read error. The chain links TRBV5-5 to TRBJ1-1; 7 bases line up with TRBD1. V lost 4 bases, J lost 8 bases, and 5 bases stayed unmatched. The length of the CDR3 is 12 residues. Germline CDR1 SGHKS, CDR2 YYEKEE (reference sequence). In DNA form, the CDR3 reads TGTGCCAGCAGCCTGACAGGGCGCGAAGCTTTCCTT. Its translation is CASSLTGREAFL.

This clonotype came up a few times. In this CDR3 the conserved last residue, phenylalanine or tryptophan, is missing, so a read error is likely. The V gene is TRBV15, the J gene TRBJ1-5; D is unresolved. The V end lost 0 bases, the J end lost 3 bases, and 9 bases lay between the germline ends. The CDR3 runs 15 residues. Germline loops: CDR1 LNHNV, CDR2 YYDKDF (reference sequence). The CDR3 spells CATSRDGFYNQPQHL. In DNA, the CDR3 is TGTGCCACCAGCAGAGATGGGTTCTACAATCAGCCCCAGCATCTT.

The chain uses TRBV11-1 and TRBJ2-5; 8 nucleotides match TRBD2. The CDR3 is 13 residues long. Looked up from germline, CDR1 is SGHAT and CDR2 is FQDESV (reference sequence). Unmatched junction bases numbered 2, after V lost 4 bases and J lost 4 bases. The CDR3 reads CASSYGGGETQYF. CDR3 in DNA: TGTGCCAGCAGCTACGGGGGGGGAGAGACCCAGTACTTC.

As concerns this clonotype: A much larger clone differs from this one at a single base, so this may be a read error. The V gene is TRBV3-1, the J gene TRBJ2-5; D ambiguous. The DNA end favors TRBJ2-1, so the J call may be wrong. This CDR3 spans 17 amino acids. The germline gives CDR1 LGHDT, CDR2 YNNKEL (reference sequence). The CDR3 region is CASSQHGTRATKETQFF. In DNA form, the CDR3 reads TGTGCCAGCAGCCAACACGGAACAAGAGCCACGAAGGAGACCCAGTTCTTC.

This clonotype was seen repeatedly, ten times or more. This chain links TRBV28 with TRBJ2-7; the D is unclear. V dropped 3 bases and J dropped 0 bases, with 9 bases sitting between them. There are 14 residues in the CDR3. Looked up from germline, CDR1 is MDHEN and CDR2 is SYDVKM. This CDR3 is CASSLVGDSYEQYF. DNA for the CDR3: TGTGCCAGCAGTTTGGTTGGGGACTCCTACGAGCAGTACTTC.

This clonotype was seen many times. The chain couples TRBV12-3 or TRBV12-4 to TRBJ1-1; D remains ambiguous. Trimming shortened V by 5 bases and J by 5 bases, and 12 bases separated the two germline ends. CDR3 size: 13 residues. The CDR3 protein is CASSPGGVTEAFF. DNA for the CDR3: TGTGCCAGCAGTCCCGGTGGGGTGACTGAAGCTTTCTTT.

This clonotype was seen at least ten times. The V and J genes are TRBV6-2 or TRBV6-3 and TRBJ1-2; D call uncertain. This CDR3 has 11 amino acids. CDR1 MNHEY and CDR2 SVGEGT come from the germline V gene. V was trimmed by 8 bases and J by 2 bases, leaving 6 bases between them. The CDR3 sequence is CASVGNYGYTF. The CDR3 bases are TGTGCCAGCGTTGGGAACTATGGCTACACCTTC.

The V and J genes are TRBV6-1 and TRBJ2-1; the D gene is possibly TRBD2 (5 bases). Germline CDR1 and CDR2: MNHNS and SASEGT. The CDR3 sequence is 15 residues long. V dropped 5 bases and J dropped 1 base, with 12 bases sitting between them. The CDR3 nucleotides are TGTGCCAGCAGTTGGGTAGCGCCATCCTACAATGAGCAGTTCTTC. It codes for CASSWVAPSYNEQFF.

This clonotype was seen more than once but under ten times. The chain uses TRBV15 and TRBJ2-4; tentative D call: TRBD2 (5 bases). The CDR3 has 16 residues. CDR1 is LNHNV and CDR2 is YYDKDF in the germline V gene (reference sequence). V lost 6 bases, J lost 2 bases, and 17 bases lay in between. The CDR3 protein is CATRADGIGSKNIQYF. The CDR3 DNA is TGTGCCACCAGGGCAGACGGGATTGGGTCCAAAAACATTCAGTACTTC. The full variable domain, completed using reference TRBV15 and TRBJ2-4, is DAMVIQNPRYQVTQFGKPVTLSCSQTLNHNVMYWYQQKSSQAPKLLFHYYDKDFNNEADTPDNFQSRRPNTSFCFLDIRSPGLGDTAMYLCATRADGIGSKNIQYFGAGTRLSVL.

The rearrangement joins TRBV6-9 to TRBJ2-2; 10 bases align to TRBD1. The CDR3 length is 16 residues. The V gene's germline CDR1 is MNHGY and CDR2 SVAAGI. V was pared by 4 bases and J by 5 bases, with 7 bases of the junction left unmatched. The CDR3 DNA reads as TGTGCCAGCAGTTTCCCCGGGACAGGGGTGACCGGGGAGCTGTTTTTT. Its translation is CASSFPGTGVTGELFF.

The DNA of the CDR3 is TGTGCCAGCAGCCCGCTCGGGAGACAGCCCCAGCATTTT. This encodes CASSPLGRQPQHF. The chain combines TRBV5-6 with TRBJ1-5; D not resolved. The CDR3 extends over 13 amino acids. Trimming pared 4 bases from V and 7 bases from J, leaving 12 bases between. Germline-derived CDR1 and CDR2 are SGHDT and YYEEEE. The full variable domain, with the rest looked up from reference TRBV5-6 and TRBJ1-5, is DAGVTQSPTHLIKTRGQQVTLRCSPKSGHDTVSWYQQALGQGPQFIFQYYEEEERQRGNFPDRFSGHQFPNYSSELNVNALLLGDSALYLCASSPLGRQPQHFGDGTRLSIL.

The chain recombines TRBV12-3 or TRBV12-4 with TRBJ1-6; perhaps TRBD1 as D (5 bases). CDR3 length: 18 residues. Deletions cut 0 bases from V and 0 bases from J, with 12 bases between. CDR3 sequence reads: CASSLAIFQGSYNSPLHF. The CDR3 DNA follows: TGTGCCAGCAGTTTAGCCATCTTTCAGGGCTCCTATAATTCACCCCTCCACTTT.

This clonotype was picked up one time. The genes are TRBV2 and TRBJ2-7; D is undetermined. This CDR3 spans 8 amino acids. The ends were cut back, 2 bases at V and 10 bases at J, with 0 bases in the middle. CDR1 is SNHLY and CDR2 is FYNNEI in the germline V gene. For the CDR3, the DNA is TGTGCCAGCAGTGAACAGTACTTC. This encodes CASSEQYF.

This clonotype was detected ten times or more. V usage is TRBV7-8 and J usage is TRBJ1-2, with no clear D. V dropped 3 bases and J dropped 8 bases, with 7 bases sitting between them. The CDR3 spans 11 residues. Germline CDR1 is SGHVS and CDR2 is FQNEAQ. Here the CDR3 reads CASSFGLGYTF. CDR3 DNA: TGTGCCAGCAGCTTTGGGTTGGGCTACACCTTC.

Of note for this clonotype: At one of its ends the junction is not consistent with the germline gene, which may arise from a read error. This rearrangement joins TRBV7-7 to TRBJ2-3; D is perhaps TRBD1 (6 bases). Germline loops: CDR1 SSHAT, CDR2 FNYEAQ (reference sequence). This CDR3 comprises 16 residues. In DNA form, the CDR3 reads TGTGCTAGCAGCTTAGGTTTCTCAGGGGCCACAGATACGCAGTATTTT. Its translation is CASSLGFSGATDTQYF.

At least ten counts were recorded for this clonotype. This chain uses TRBV20-1 with TRBJ2-7; 12 bases agree with TRBD2. Germline CDR1 reads DFQATT; CDR2 reads SNEGSKA (reference sequence). The CDR3 is 19 amino acids. V lost 0 bases and J lost 1; bases outside the gene matches: 13. CDR3 protein: CSARDPRLAGGPFSYEQYF. Written as DNA, the CDR3 is TGCAGTGCTAGAGATCCCAGGCTAGCGGGAGGGCCTTTTTCCTACGAGCAGTACTTC.

In its sample, this clonotype was seen many times. The chain has TRBV30 and TRBJ2-2; no reliable D call. CDR3 size: 13 residues. Germline lookup yields CDR1 GTSNPN and CDR2 SVGIG (reference sequence). Deletions cut 3 bases from V and 3 bases from J, with 8 bases between. The CDR3 loop reads CAWSLGYTGELFF. CDR3 in DNA: TGTGCCTGGAGCCTGGGGTACACCGGGGAGCTGTTTTTT.

In its sample, this clonotype was seen a few times. The rearrangement joins TRBV27 to TRBJ1-5; 11 bases are shared with TRBD1. V shed 5 bases, J shed 9 bases, and the junction held 12 bases outside the gene matches. The CDR3 is 16 residues long. Germline V gene sequence: CDR1 MNHEY, CDR2 SMNVEV (reference sequence). CDR3 in amino acids: CASSPRGGTGGRPQHF. The DNA for the CDR3 is TGTGCCAGCAGTCCACGAGGGGGGACAGGGGGTCGGCCCCAGCATTTT.

This chain connects TRBV20-1 to TRBJ2-7; 9 positions match TRBD2. The ends lost 6 bases at V and 6 bases at J; junction bases unmatched: 18. The CDR3 length is 16 residues. Germline V gene data show CDR1 as DFQATT and CDR2 as SNEGSKA (reference sequence). CDR3 loop: CSATTSGNVGVGEQYF. The DNA of the CDR3 is TGCAGTGCGACGACTAGCGGAAATGTTGGGGTTGGCGAGCAGTACTTC.

This clonotype was observed a few times. The rearrangement links TRBV28 to TRBJ1-1; the D gene is possibly TRBD1 (6 bases). Between the trimmed V and J ends, which lost 6 bases and 4 bases, there was a span of 9 bases. This CDR3 contains 12 residues. CDR1 and CDR2 from the germline V gene are MDHEN and SYDVKM. CDR3 in DNA: TGTGCCAGCAGAGGACAGTTCACTGAAGCTTTCTTT. Protein sequence: CASRGQFTEAFF. The complete variable domain, with remaining parts taken from reference TRBV28 and TRBJ1-1, reads DVKVTQSSRYLVKRTGEKVFLECVQDMDHENMFWYRQDPGLGLRLIYFSYDVKMKEKGDIPEGYSVSREKKERFSLILESASTNQTSMYLCASRGQFTEAFFGQGTRLTVV.

The chain has TRBV6-2 or TRBV6-3 and TRBJ1-6; D unclear. V was clipped by 8 bases and J by 5 bases, with 10 bases between them. CDR3 length equals 13 residues. CDR1 is MNHEY, CDR2 SVGEGT, per germline. In nucleotides, the CDR3 is TGTGCCAGCCAAAAAGATGATAATTCACCCCTCCACTTT. Residues: CASQKDDNSPLHF.

This clonotype was detected many times. The chain couples TRBV28 to TRBJ2-7, with 7 bases aligning to TRBD2. The germline V gene has CDR1 MDHEN and CDR2 SYDVKM. The CDR3 extends over 16 amino acids. V trimming: 5 bases; J trimming: 7 bases; junction bases outside the gene matches: 17. DNA of the CDR3: TGTGCCAGCAGTCCCCACGGGGGGATGTGGGGCAAAGAGCAGTACTTC. It encodes CASSPHGGMWGKEQYF.

At least ten counts were recorded for this clonotype. V usage is TRBV11-1 and J usage is TRBJ1-1; D unresolved. V lost 2 bases to trimming and J lost 0 bases, with 7 bases between them. The length of the CDR3 is 14 residues. Germline V CDR1 and CDR2: SGHAT, FQDESV (reference sequence). CDR3 in amino acids: CASSLSQMNTEAFF. CDR3 DNA: TGTGCCAGCAGCTTAAGTCAGATGAACACTGAAGCTTTCTTT. Combining the CDR3 with reference TRBV11-1 and TRBJ1-1 gives the whole variable domain EAEVAQSPRYKITEKSQAVAFWCDPISGHATLYWYRQILGQGPELLVQFQDESVVDDSQLPKDRFSAERLKGVDSTLKIQPAELGDSAMYLCASSLSQMNTEAFFGQGTRLTVV.

This clonotype occurred many times. The V and J genes are TRBV3-1 and TRBJ1-1; D unclear. V dropped 3 bases and J dropped 8 bases, with 10 bases sitting between them. Germline assignment: CDR1 LGHDT and CDR2 YNNKEL (reference sequence). The CDR3 runs to 12 residues. Here the CDR3 DNA reads TGTGCCAGCAGCCATGAATTGGGGGAAGCTTTCTTT. It encodes CASSHELGEAFF.

The chain couples TRBV25-1 to TRBJ2-7; TRBD2 matches at 10 bases. The CDR3 is 15 residues long. Per germline, CDR1 MGHDK and CDR2 SYGVNS. The ends lost 6 bases at V and 5 bases at J; junction bases unmatched: 10. The CDR3 sequence is CASSALAGVDHEQYF. For the CDR3, the DNA is TGTGCCAGCAGCGCCCTAGCGGGAGTTGATCACGAGCAGTACTTC.

This chain connects TRBV6-2 or TRBV6-3 to TRBJ1-1; TRBD1 matches at 9 bases. The junction had 5 bases not matched to a gene; V was cut back by 5 bases and J by 1 base. The CDR3 is 15 amino acids. Germline V gene lookup returns CDR1 MNHEY and CDR2 SVGEGT. The CDR3 loop is CASSDRDRANTEAFF. The CDR3 nucleotides read TGTGCCAGCAGTGACCGGGACAGGGCGAACACTGAAGCTTTCTTT.